The table lists the clone carrying this T cell receptor (beta chain) with a few counts. Its matching antigen is unknown. Unique molecular identifiers were incorporated during preparation of the TCRbeta library. TCRdb reprocessed the PCR reads via MiXCR and lists one record per CDR3 protein. The sample lists some 600,000 distinct CDR3 sequences; 10% to 15% were seen once. This entry comes from a study of T-cell reconstitution after alpha-beta-depleted transplantation in children. Notes on the study in general: After one year, T-cell counts and TCRbeta diversity mostly came from new T cells. From surviving recipient T cells and thymic progenitors came the high day-60 TCRbeta diversity observed in some patients. The origin of alpha-beta T cells about two months after transplant was reportedly several hundred expanded graft clones.

This CDR3 contains 16 residues. V lost 5 bases to trimming and J lost 2 bases; unmatched junction nucleotides: 12. Germline V gene lookup returns CDR1 MNHEY and CDR2 SMNVEV (reference sequence). The chain carries TRBV27 and TRBJ2-7; 7 bases match TRBD1. The specimen comprised PBMCs, mostly from graft donor cells, sampled 360 days after TCRalphabeta/CD19-depleted stem cell transplant. This clonotype was sampled from a male patient younger than 18 who had a stem cell transplant for acute myeloid leukemia, so the T cells may come from the graft donor. The CDR3 loop reads CASSRGLGGSPYEQYF. Here the CDR3 DNA reads TGTGCCAGCAGTAGGGGGCTGGGTGGAAGTCCCTACGAGCAGTACTTC.